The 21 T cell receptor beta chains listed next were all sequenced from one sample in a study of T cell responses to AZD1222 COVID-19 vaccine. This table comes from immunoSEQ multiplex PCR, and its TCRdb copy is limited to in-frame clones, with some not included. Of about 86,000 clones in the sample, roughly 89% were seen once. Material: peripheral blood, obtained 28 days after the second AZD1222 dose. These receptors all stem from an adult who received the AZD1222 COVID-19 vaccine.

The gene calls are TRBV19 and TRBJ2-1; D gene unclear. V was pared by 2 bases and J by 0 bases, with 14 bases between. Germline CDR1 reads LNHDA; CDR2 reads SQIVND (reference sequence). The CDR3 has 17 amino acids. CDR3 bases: TGTGCCAGTAGTATATATTTGGGGATTAACTCCTACAATGAGCAGTTCTTC. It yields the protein CASSIYLGINSYNEQFF.

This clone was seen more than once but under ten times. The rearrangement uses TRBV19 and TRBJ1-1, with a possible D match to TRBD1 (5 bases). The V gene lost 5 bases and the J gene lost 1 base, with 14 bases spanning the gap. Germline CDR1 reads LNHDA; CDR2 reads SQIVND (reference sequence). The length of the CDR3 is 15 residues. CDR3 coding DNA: TGTGCCAGTAGTCCCTTTGGGGGTCAGAACACTGAAGCTTTCTTT. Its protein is CASSPFGGQNTEAFF.

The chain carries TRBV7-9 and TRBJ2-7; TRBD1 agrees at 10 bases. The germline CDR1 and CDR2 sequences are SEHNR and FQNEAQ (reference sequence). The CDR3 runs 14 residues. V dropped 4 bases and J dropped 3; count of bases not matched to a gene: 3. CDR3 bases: TGTGCCAGCAGCTCCGGGACAGGGGACTACGAGCAGTACTTC. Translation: CASSSGTGDYEQYF.

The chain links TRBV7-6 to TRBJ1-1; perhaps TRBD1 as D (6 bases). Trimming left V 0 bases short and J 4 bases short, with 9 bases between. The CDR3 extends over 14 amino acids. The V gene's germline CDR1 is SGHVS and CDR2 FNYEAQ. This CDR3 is CASSLAQGVTEAFF. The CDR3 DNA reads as TGTGCCAGCAGCTTAGCACAGGGCGTCACTGAAGCTTTCTTT.

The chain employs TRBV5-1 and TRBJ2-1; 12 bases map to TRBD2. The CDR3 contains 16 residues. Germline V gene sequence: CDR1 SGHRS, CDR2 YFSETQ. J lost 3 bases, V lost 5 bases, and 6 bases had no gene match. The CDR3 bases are TGCGCCAGCAGGGTTCTAGCGGGGGGGTTCTACAATGAGCAGTTCTTC. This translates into CASRVLAGGFYNEQFF.

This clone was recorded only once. The CDR3 bases are TGCAGCGCCCGTGCGTTAGGGGTCGAGCAGTACTTC. Translated: CSARALGVEQYF. The V gene is TRBV29-1, the J gene TRBJ2-7; D possibly corresponds to TRBD1 (5 bases). The CDR3 covers 12 residues. The germline V and J ends were trimmed by 7 bases and 6 bases, with 16 bases remaining between them. CDR1 and CDR2 (germline): SQVTM, ANQGSEA.

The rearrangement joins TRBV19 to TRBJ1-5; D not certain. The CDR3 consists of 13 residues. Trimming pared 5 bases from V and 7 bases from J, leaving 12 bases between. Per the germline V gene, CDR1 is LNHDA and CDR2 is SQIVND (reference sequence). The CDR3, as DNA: TGTGCCAGTAGTTGGACCCTTGCGCAGCCCCAGCATTTT. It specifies CASSWTLAQPQHF.

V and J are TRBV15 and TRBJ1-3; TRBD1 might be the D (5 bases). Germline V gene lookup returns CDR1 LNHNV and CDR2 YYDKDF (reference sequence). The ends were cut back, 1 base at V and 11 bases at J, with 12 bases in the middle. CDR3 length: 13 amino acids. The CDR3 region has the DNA TGTGCCACCAGCAGAGCAAGGACAACCGCCATATATTTT. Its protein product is CATSRARTTAIYF.

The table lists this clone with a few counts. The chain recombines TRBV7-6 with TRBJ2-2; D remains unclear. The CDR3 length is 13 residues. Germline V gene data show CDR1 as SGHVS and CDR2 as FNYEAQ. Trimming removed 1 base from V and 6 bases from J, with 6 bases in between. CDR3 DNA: TGTGCCAGCAGCTTAGGGGCCGCCGGGGAGCTGTTTTTT. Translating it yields CASSLGAAGELFF.

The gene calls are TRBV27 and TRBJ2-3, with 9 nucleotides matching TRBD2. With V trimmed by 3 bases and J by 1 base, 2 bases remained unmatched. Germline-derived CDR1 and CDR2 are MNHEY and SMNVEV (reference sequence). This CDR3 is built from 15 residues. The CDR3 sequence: CASSLASGGTDTQYF. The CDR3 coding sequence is TGTGCCAGCAGTTTGGCTAGCGGGGGCACAGATACGCAGTATTTT.

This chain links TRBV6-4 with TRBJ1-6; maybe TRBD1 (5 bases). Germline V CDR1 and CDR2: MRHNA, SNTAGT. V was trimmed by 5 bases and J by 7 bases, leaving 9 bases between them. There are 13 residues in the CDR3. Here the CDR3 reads CASSTRQNSPLHF. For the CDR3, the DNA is TGTGCCAGCAGTACCCGACAGAATTCACCCCTCCACTTT.

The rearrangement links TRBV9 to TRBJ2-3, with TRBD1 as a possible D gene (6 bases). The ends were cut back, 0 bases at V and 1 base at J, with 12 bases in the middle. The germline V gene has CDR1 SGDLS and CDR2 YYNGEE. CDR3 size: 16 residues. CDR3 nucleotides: TGTGCCAGCAGCGTAGTTCCAGCAGGGGGCACAGATACGCAGTATTTT. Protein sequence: CASSVVPAGGTDTQYF.

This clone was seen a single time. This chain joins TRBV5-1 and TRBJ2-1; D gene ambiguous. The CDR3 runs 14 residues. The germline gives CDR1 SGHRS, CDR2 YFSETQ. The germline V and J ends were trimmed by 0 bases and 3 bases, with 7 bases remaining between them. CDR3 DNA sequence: TGCGCCAGCAGCTTGGCCACGCTCTACAATGAGCAGTTCTTC. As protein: CASSLATLYNEQFF. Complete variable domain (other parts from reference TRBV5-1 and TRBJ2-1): KAGVTQTPRYLIKTRGQQVTLSCSPISGHRSVSWYQQTPGQGLQFLFEYFSETQRNKGNFPGRFSGRQFSNSRSEMNVSTLELGDSALYLCASSLATLYNEQFFGPGTRLTVL.

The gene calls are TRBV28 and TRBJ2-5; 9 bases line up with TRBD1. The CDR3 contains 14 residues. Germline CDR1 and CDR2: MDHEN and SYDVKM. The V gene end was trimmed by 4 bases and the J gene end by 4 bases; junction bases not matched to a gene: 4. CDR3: CASSSPTGGETQYF. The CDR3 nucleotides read TGTGCCAGCAGTTCTCCGACAGGGGGAGAGACCCAGTACTTC.

The CDR3 region is CASSYGQGRYGYTF. The CDR3 region has the DNA TGTGCCAGCAGTTATGGACAGGGACGATATGGCTACACCTTC. This chain uses TRBV28 with TRBJ1-2; 8 bases map to TRBD1. The CDR3 runs 14 residues. Trimming at V came to 4 bases and at J to 5 bases, leaving 6 bases not matched to a gene. Germline lookup yields CDR1 MDHEN and CDR2 SYDVKM.

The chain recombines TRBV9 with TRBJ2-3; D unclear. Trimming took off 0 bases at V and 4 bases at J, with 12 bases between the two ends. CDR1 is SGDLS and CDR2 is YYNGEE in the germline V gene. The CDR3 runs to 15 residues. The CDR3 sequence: CASSVGPLGPDTQYF. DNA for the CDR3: TGTGCCAGCAGCGTAGGGCCCCTCGGGCCAGATACGCAGTATTTT.

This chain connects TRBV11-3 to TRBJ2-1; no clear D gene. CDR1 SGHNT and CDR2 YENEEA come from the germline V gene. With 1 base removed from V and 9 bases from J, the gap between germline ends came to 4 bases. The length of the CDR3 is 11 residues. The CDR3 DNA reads TGTGCCAGCAGCTTAGGTCCTGAGCAGTTCTTC. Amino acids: CASSLGPEQFF.

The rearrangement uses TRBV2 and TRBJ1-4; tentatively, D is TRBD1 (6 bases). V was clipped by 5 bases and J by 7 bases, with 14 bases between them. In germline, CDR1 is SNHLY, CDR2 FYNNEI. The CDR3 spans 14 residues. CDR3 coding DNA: TGTGCCAGCAGTCGGAACAGGGCACGTGAAAAACTGTTTTTT. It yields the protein CASSRNRAREKLFF.

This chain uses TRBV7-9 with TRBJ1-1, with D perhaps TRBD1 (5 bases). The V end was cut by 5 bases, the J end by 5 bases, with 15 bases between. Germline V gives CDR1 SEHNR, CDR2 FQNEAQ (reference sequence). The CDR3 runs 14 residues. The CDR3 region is CASSLTQGLTEAFF. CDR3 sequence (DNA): TGTGCCAGCAGCCTGACGCAGGGATTGACTGAAGCTTTCTTT.

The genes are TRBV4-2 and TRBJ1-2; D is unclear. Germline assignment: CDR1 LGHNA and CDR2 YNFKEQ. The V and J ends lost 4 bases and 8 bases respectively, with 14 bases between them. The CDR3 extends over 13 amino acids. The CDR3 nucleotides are TGTGCCAGCAGCCCGCTGGGGTCGCGCGGCTACACCTTC. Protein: CASSPLGSRGYTF.

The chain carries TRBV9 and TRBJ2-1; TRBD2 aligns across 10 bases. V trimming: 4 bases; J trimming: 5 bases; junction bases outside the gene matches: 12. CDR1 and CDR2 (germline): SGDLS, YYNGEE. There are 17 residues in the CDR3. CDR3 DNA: TGTGCCAGCAGCCCCCGGTGGGCTAGCGGGGGCAACAATGAGCAGTTCTTC. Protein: CASSPRWASGGNNEQFF.